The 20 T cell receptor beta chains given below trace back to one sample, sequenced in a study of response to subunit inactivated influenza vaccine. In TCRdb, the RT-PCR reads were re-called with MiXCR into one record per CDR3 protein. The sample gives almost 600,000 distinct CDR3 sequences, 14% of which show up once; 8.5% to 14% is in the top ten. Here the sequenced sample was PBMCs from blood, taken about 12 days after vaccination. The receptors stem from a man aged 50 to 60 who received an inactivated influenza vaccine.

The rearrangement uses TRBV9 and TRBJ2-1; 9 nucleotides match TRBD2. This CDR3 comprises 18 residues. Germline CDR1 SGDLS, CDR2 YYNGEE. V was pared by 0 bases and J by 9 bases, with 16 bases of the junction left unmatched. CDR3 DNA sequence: TGTGCCAGCAGCGTAGAGAGGCTAGCGGGATGGCCTTGGAGTGAGCAGTTCTTC. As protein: CASSVERLAGWPWSEQFF.

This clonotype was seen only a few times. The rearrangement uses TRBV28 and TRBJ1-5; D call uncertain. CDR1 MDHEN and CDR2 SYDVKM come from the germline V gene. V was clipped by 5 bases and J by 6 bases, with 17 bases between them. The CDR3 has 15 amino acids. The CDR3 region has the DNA TGTGCCAGCAGTGAAAATGTCTCTCCAGGTCAGCCCCAGCATTTT. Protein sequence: CASSENVSPGQPQHF.

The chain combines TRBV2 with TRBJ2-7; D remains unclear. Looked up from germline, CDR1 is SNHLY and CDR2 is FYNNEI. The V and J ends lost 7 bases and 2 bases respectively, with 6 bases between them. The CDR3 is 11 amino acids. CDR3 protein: CASTRTYEQYF. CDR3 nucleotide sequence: TGTGCCAGCACTCGAACCTACGAGCAGTACTTC.

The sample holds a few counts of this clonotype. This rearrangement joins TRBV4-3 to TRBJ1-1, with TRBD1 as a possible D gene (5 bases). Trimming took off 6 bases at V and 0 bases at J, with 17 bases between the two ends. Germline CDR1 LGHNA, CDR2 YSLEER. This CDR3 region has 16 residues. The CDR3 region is CASSLGTGGVNTEAFF. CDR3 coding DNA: TGCGCCAGCAGTCTCGGAACAGGAGGCGTGAACACTGAAGCTTTCTTT.

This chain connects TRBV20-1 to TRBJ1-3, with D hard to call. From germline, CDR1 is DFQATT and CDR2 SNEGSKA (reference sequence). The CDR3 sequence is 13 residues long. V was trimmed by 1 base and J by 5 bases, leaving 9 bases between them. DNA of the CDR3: TGCAGTGCTAGAGCTGCAGAGAGAAACACCATATATTTT. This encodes CSARAAERNTIYF.

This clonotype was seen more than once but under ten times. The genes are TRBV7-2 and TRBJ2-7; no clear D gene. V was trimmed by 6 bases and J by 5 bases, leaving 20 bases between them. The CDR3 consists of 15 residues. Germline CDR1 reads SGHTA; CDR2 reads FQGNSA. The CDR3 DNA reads TGTGCCAGCAGATTATCCCCACGGAGTGGCAACGAGCAGTACTTC. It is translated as CASRLSPRSGNEQYF.

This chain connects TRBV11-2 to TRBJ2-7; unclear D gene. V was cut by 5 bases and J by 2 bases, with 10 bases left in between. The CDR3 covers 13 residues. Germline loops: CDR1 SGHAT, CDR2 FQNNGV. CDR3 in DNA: TGTGCCAGCAGCCCAGTTCGGGCCTACGAGCAGTACTTC. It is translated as CASSPVRAYEQYF.

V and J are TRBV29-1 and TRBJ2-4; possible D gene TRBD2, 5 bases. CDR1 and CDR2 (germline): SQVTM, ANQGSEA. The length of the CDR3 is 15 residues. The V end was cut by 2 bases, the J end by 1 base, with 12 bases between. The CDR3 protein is CSVEQQWEAKNIQYF. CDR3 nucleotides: TGCAGCGTTGAACAGCAGTGGGAGGCCAAAAACATTCAGTACTTC.

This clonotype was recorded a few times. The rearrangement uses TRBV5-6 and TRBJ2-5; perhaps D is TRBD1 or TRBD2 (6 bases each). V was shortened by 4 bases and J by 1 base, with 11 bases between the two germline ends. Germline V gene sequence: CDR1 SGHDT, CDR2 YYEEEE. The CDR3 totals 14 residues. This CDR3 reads CASSRGTLQETQYF. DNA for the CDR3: TGTGCCAGCAGCCGGGGGACACTCCAAGAGACCCAGTACTTC.

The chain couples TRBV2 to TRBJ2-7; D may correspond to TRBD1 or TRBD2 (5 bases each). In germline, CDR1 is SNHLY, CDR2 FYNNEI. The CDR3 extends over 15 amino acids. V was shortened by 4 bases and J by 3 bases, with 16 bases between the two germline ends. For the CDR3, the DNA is TGTGCCAGCAGTGGAGGGACCGACCCCTTCTACGAGCAGTACTTC. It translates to CASSGGTDPFYEQYF.

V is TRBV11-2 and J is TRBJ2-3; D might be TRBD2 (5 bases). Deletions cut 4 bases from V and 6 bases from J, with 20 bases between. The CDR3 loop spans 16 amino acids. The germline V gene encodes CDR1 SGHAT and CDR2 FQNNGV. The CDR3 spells CASSSEAIGYHDTQYF. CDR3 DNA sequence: TGTGCCAGCAGCTCGGAGGCGATCGGATACCATGATACGCAGTATTTT.

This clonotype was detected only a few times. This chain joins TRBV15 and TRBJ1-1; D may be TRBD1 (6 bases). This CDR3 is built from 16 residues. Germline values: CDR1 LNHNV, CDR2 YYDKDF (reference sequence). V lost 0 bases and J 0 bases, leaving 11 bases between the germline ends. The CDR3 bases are TGTGCCACCAGCAGAGATATAAGGGGGATGAACACTGAAGCTTTCTTT. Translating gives CATSRDIRGMNTEAFF.

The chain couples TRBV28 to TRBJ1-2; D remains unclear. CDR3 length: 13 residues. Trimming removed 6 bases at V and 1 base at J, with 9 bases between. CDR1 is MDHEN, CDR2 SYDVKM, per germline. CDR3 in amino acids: CASSLPINYGYTF. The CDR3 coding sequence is TGTGCCAGCAGCCTCCCCATTAACTATGGCTACACCTTC.

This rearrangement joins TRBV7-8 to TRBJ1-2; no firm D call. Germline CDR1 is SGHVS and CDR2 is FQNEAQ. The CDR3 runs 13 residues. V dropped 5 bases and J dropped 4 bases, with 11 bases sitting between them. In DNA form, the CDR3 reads TGTGCCAGCAGCCTGAGGGAGCTCTATGGCTACACCTTC. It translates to CASSLRELYGYTF. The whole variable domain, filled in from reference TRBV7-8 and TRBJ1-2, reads GAGVSQSPRYKVAKRGQDVALRCDPISGHVSLFWYQQALGQGPEFLTYFQNEAQLDKSGLPSDRFFAERPEGSVSTLKIQRTQQEDSAVYLCASSLRELYGYTFGSGTRLTVV.

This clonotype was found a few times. The CDR3 DNA reads as TGTGCCAGCACCCCCGGCTACTACAATGAGCAGTTCTTC. The encoded protein is CASTPGYYNEQFF. The chain employs TRBV25-1 and TRBJ2-1; the D is unclear. With 7 bases removed from V and 3 bases from J, the gap between germline ends came to 10 bases. The CDR3 covers 13 residues. From germline, CDR1 is MGHDK and CDR2 SYGVNS. Filled out from reference TRBV25-1 and TRBJ2-1, the complete variable domain reads EADIYQTPRYLVIGTGKKITLECSQTMGHDKMYWYQQDPGMELHLIHYSYGVNSTEKGDLSSESTVSRIRTEHFPLTLESARPSHTSQYLCASTPGYYNEQFFGPGTRLTVL.

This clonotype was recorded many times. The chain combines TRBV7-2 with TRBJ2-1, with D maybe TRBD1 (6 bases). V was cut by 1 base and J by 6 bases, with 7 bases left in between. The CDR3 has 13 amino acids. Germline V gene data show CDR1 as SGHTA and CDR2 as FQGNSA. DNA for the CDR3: TGTGCCAGCAGCTTAGGACAGGTCAATGAGCAGTTCTTC. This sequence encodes CASSLGQVNEQFF. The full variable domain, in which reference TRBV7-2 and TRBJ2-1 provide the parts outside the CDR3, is GAGVSQSPSNKVTEKGKDVELRCDPISGHTALYWYRQSLGQGLEFLIYFQGNSAPDKSGLPSDRFSAERTGGSVSTLTIQRTQQEDSAVYLCASSLGQVNEQFFGPGTRLTVL.

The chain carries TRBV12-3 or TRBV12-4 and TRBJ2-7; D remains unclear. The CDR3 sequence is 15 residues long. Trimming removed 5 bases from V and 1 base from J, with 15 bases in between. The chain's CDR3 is CASSPQQVVSYEQYF. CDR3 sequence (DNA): TGTGCCAGCAGTCCCCAGCAGGTGGTGTCCTACGAGCAGTACTTC.

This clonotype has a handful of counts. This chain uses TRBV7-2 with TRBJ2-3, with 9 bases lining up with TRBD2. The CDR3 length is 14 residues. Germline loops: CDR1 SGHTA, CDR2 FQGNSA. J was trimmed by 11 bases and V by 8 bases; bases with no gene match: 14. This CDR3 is CASQAAGGRVGQYF. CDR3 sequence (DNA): TGTGCCAGCCAAGCAGCGGGGGGCCGAGTCGGGCAGTATTTT. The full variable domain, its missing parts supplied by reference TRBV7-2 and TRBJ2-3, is GAGVSQSPSNKVTEKGKDVELRCDPISGHTALYWYRQSLGQGLEFLIYFQGNSAPDKSGLPSDRFSAERTGGSVSTLTIQRTQQEDSAVYLCASQAAGGRVGQYFGPGTRLTVL.

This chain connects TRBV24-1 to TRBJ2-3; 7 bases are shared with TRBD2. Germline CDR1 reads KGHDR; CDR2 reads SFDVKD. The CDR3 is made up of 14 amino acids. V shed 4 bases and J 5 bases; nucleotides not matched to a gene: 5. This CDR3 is CATSDRASGDTQYF. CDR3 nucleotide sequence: TGTGCCACCAGTGACCGGGCTAGCGGAGATACGCAGTATTTT.

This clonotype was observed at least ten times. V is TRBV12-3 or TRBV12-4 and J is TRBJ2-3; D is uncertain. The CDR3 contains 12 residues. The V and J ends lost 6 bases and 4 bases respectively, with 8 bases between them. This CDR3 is CASSLRSDTQYF. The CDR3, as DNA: TGTGCCAGCAGCTTGCGGTCAGATACGCAGTATTTT.